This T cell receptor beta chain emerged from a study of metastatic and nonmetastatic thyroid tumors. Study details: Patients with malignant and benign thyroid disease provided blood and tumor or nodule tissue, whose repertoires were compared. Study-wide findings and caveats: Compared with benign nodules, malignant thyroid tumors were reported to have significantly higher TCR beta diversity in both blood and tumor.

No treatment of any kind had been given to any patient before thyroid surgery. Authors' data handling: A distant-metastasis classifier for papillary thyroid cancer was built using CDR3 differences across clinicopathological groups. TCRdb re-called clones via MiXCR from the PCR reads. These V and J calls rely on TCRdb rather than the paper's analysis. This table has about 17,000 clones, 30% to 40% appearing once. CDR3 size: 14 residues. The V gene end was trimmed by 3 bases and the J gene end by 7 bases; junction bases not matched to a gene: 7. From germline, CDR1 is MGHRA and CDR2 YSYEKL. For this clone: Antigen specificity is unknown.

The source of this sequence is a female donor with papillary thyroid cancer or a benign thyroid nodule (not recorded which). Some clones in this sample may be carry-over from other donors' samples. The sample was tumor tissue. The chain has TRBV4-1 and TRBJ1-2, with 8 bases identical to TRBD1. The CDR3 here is CASSQDRDFGGYTF. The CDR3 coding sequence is TGCGCCAGCAGCCAGGACAGGGATTTTGGTGGCTACACCTTC.